Below are 15 T cell receptor beta chains sequenced from a single sample in a study of neurological immune-mediated disorders. TCRdb fed the 5' RACE reads into MiXCR, producing one record per CDR3 protein. The repertoire consists of 25,000 to 35,000 distinct CDR3 sequences, with approximately 4.5% occurring once and the leading ten covering around 23%. Sequenced material: PBMCs. These receptors came from a man younger than 30 in good health.

At least ten counts were recorded for this clonotype. This chain links TRBV7-2 with TRBJ1-1; 7 bases map to TRBD1. With V trimmed by 4 bases and J by 13 bases, 9 bases remained unmatched. CDR1 is SGHTA, CDR2 FQGNSA, per germline. CDR3 size: 12 residues. The CDR3 protein is CASSYRQGRGFF. CDR3 DNA sequence: TGTGCCAGCAGCTATAGACAGGGAAGGGGTTTCTTT.

This clonotype was seen repeatedly, ten times or more. This chain connects TRBV6-1 to TRBJ2-3; D unclear. Trimming removed 4 bases at V and 3 bases at J, with 5 bases between. This CDR3 has 12 residues. Germline V gene lookup returns CDR1 MNHNS and CDR2 SASEGT. The CDR3 DNA reads TGTGCCAGCAGTGGGACGACAGATACGCAGTATTTT. Residues: CASSGTTDTQYF.

This clonotype was seen repeatedly, ten times or more. CDR3 nucleotides: TGTGCCAGCAGCTTAAGGACAGCAAGCTCCTATAATTCACCCCTCCACTTT. It is translated as CASSLRTASSYNSPLHF. The gene calls are TRBV5-6 and TRBJ1-6, with D possibly TRBD1 on 6 matching bases. Trimming removed 2 bases from V and 0 bases from J, with 12 bases in between. Germline assignment: CDR1 SGHDT and CDR2 YYEEEE. The CDR3 extends over 17 amino acids.

This clonotype was detected ten times or more. The rearrangement uses TRBV5-1 and TRBJ1-1; D gene uncertain. This CDR3 comprises 14 residues. CDR1 and CDR2 (germline): SGHRS, YFSETQ. The V gene lost 1 base and the J gene lost 5 bases, with 12 bases spanning the gap. The DNA for the CDR3 is TGCGCCAGCAGCTTGTTCGGTGTGGGGACTGAAGCTTTCTTT. Translating it yields CASSLFGVGTEAFF.

This clonotype was counted many times. The chain combines TRBV12-3 or TRBV12-4 with TRBJ1-5; D unresolved. This CDR3 region has 13 residues. Deletions cut 7 bases from V and 3 bases from J, with 10 bases between. The CDR3 bases are TGTGCCAGCACTTGGGTAGACAATCAGCCCCAGCATTTT. Protein sequence: CASTWVDNQPQHF.

In its sample, this clonotype was seen many times. J is TRBJ2-3 and V is TRBV9; D is uncertain. Trimming stripped 0 bases from V and 1 base from J, with 9 bases between. CDR1 is SGDLS, CDR2 YYNGEE, per germline. CDR3 length equals 15 residues. The CDR3 protein is CASSVEVYRTDTQYF. CDR3 coding DNA: TGTGCCAGCAGCGTAGAGGTCTACCGCACAGATACGCAGTATTTT.

This clonotype was detected many times. CDR3 residues: CASSPGGRGHQPQHF. The DNA of the CDR3 is TGTGCCAGTAGCCCGGGGGGCAGGGGCCATCAGCCCCAGCATTTT. The V and J genes are TRBV19 and TRBJ1-5, with a possible D match to TRBD1 (6 bases). This CDR3 region has 15 residues. Germline lookup yields CDR1 LNHDA and CDR2 SQIVND (reference sequence). Between the trimmed V and J ends, which lost 6 bases and 5 bases, there was a span of 17 bases.

This clonotype occurred many times. The V call is TRBV18, the J call TRBJ1-1; TRBD1 is a possible D gene (6 bases). Trimming pared 8 bases from V and 1 base from J, leaving 14 bases between. Germline CDR1 KGHSH, CDR2 LQKENI. CDR3 length equals 14 residues. The CDR3 coding sequence is TGTGCCAGCCAGGTGGGGGCCGAGAACACTGAAGCTTTCTTT. It specifies CASQVGAENTEAFF.

This clonotype has at least ten counts. CDR3 coding DNA: TGTGCCACCAGTGATTTCGGGGTCCCTGGGGGCAATCAGCCCCAGCATTTT. Its translation is CATSDFGVPGGNQPQHF. The V and J genes are TRBV24-1 and TRBJ1-5, with D unclear. The germline V gene has CDR1 KGHDR and CDR2 SFDVKD. CDR3 length: 17 residues. V was pared by 1 base and J by 2 bases, with 14 bases between.

The sample holds many counts of this clonotype. This chain uses TRBV20-1 with TRBJ1-4; possibly TRBD1 for D (5 bases). CDR1 is DFQATT, CDR2 SNEGSKA, per germline (reference sequence). This CDR3 comprises 14 residues. Trimming pared 4 bases from V and 16 bases from J, leaving 25 bases between. The CDR3 spells CSAIPQGDNGLRFF. Written as DNA, the CDR3 is TGCAGTGCTATCCCCCAGGGCGACAATGGCCTACGGTTTTTT.

This clonotype was found many times. The chain uses TRBV7-2 and TRBJ1-2; the match to TRBD1 covers 8 bases. Trimming took 5 bases from V and 5 from J; bases not matched to a gene: 4. The CDR3 runs to 13 residues. CDR1 SGHTA and CDR2 FQGNSA come from the germline V gene. The CDR3 is CASSPGQEYGYTF. For the CDR3, the DNA is TGTGCCAGCAGCCCGGGACAGGAATATGGCTACACCTTC.

At least ten counts were recorded for this clonotype. The chain joins TRBV19 to TRBJ1-2; 8 bases are shared with TRBD1. In germline, CDR1 is LNHDA, CDR2 SQIVND (reference sequence). V was clipped by 5 bases and J by 5 bases; unmatched bases: 13. CDR3 size: 16 residues. The CDR3 bases are TGTGCCAGTAGTCTTGGACAGGGTGATTTTGCATATGGCTACACCTTC. It yields the protein CASSLGQGDFAYGYTF.

Ten or more counts support this clonotype. The genes are TRBV11-2 and TRBJ1-2; tentative D call: TRBD1 (5 bases). The CDR3 loop spans 14 amino acids. Per the germline V gene, CDR1 is SGHAT and CDR2 is FQNNGV. Trimming took 1 base from V and 6 from J, leaving 12 bases between them. CDR3 DNA sequence: TGTGCCAGCAGCTTAGTAACAGGACTGCATGGCTACACCTTC. Residues: CASSLVTGLHGYTF.

In this sample, this clonotype turned up many times. This rearrangement joins TRBV7-2 to TRBJ1-5; no reliable D call. This CDR3 has 14 residues. V lost 1 base, J lost 4 bases, and 8 bases lay in between. Per germline, CDR1 SGHTA and CDR2 FQGNSA. CDR3 sequence reads: CASSLVTANQPQHF. Written as DNA, the CDR3 is TGTGCCAGCAGCTTAGTAACAGCGAATCAGCCCCAGCATTTT.

This clonotype occurred many times. The rearrangement links TRBV20-1 to TRBJ1-6; 10 bases line up with TRBD1. The germline V gene encodes CDR1 DFQATT and CDR2 SNEGSKA (reference sequence). Germline trimming cut 3 bases from V and 9 bases from J; bases unmatched to any gene: 2. This CDR3 contains 13 residues. CDR3 in DNA: TGCAGTGCTAGGGACAGGGGGGCTTCACCCCTCCACTTT. Translated, it gives CSARDRGASPLHF.